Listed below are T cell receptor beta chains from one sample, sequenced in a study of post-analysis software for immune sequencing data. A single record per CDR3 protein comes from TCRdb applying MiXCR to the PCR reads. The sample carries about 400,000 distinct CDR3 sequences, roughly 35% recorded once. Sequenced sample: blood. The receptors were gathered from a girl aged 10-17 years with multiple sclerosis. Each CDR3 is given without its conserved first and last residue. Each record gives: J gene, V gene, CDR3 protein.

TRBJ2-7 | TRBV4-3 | ASSQDPTSYYEQY
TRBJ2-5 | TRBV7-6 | ASSKDPPDNEQY
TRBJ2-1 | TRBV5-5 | ASSSPAAPDEQF
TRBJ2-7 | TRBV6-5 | ASSYSLGTSGVSYEQY
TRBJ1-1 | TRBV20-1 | SASRKTEAF
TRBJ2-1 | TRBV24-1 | ATSDRGQGGYNEQF
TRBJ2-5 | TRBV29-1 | SYTLEETQY
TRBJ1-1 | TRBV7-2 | ASSGGTGEMNTEAF
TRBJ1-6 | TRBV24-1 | ATSDYGSPLH
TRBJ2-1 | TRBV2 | ASHFRQYNEQF
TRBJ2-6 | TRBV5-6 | ASKEVGGSGANVLT
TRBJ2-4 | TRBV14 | ASSQEHPLIAKNIQY
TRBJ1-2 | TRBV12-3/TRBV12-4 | ASSLPGGIGYT
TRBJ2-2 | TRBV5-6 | ASSLRLNTGELF
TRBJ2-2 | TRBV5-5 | ASSFWGLTGELF
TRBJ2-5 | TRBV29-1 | SVGRPGRAQETQY
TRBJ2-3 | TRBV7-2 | ASSLGLAGGPLGTDTQY
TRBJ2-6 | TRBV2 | ASSDRTGAGANVLT
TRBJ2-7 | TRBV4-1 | ASSPRQGANYEQY
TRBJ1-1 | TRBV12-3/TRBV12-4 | ASIRDRNTEAF
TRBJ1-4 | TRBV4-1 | ASSQERAGAGTNEKLF
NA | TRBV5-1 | ASSPEGGGIYEQY
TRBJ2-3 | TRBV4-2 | ASSQVLDTDTQY
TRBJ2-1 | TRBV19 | ASMTGYNEQF
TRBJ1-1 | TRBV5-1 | ASSGDGLSTEAF
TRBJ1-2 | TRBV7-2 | ASSFTGNTNYGYT
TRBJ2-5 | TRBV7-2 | ASSLAPSPVGETQY
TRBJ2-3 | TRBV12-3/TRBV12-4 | ASSPTRTSGTQY
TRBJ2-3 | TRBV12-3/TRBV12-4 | ASSLLRGVSTDTQY
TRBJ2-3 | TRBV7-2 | ASSHRPGSSEGGNTQY
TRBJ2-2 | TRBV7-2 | ASSLEGGLNTGELF
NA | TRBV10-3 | AISESTSGGRDEQY
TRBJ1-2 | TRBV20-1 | SARGQGAST
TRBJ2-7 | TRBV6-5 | ASTSRGSLGYEQY
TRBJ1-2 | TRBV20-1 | SAPTGTLVGYGYT
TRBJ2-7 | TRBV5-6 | ASSLDAPSYEQY
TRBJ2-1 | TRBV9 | ASSASGGLHNEQF
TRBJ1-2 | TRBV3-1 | ASRPYRESVYGYT